The T cell receptor (beta chain) described here comes from a study of T cells in localized non-small cell lung cancer. Sequencing was performed with immunoSEQ multiplex PCR; in TCRdb, only in-frame clones are kept and a portion is missing. The sample holds about 1,600 clones, 36% seen once. Study results and limitations: The greatest T cell clonality was found in uninvolved adjacent lung (higher than in tumor).

The trim removed 6 bases at V and 3 bases at J, leaving 10 bases unmatched. The CDR3 consists of 15 residues. Germline V gives CDR1 MNHGY, CDR2 SAAAGT. In the case of this clone: As yet, its antigen is unknown.

The sequence came from a female donor of 60 years or more with stage I lung adenocarcinoma. The chain employs TRBV6-8 and TRBJ1-2; TRBD1 agrees at 7 bases. This specimen consisted of lung tumor tissue, obtained before any cancer treatment. The CDR3 nucleotides are TGTGCCAGCAGCCTCGGGACAGTGAGAGACTATGGCTACACCTTC. Translation: CASSLGTVRDYGYTF.